Here is one T cell receptor beta chain with its context. This specimen belongs to a study of blood T cell repertoires in COVID-19. The germline gives CDR1 GTSNPN, CDR2 SVGIG (reference sequence). This CDR3 is built from 14 residues. Trimming took 2 bases from V and 4 from J; bases not matched to a gene: 5. Assay: immunoSEQ multiplex PCR; the TCRdb copy retains only in-frame clones and omits some. The data contain under 250,000 clones, 83% of them singletons. This chain connects TRBV30 to TRBJ1-2; TRBD1 agrees at 9 bases. Sample: peripheral blood. This clonotype was sampled from a woman in her 40s with active or convalescent COVID-19. The CDR3 is CAWSPPGQGYGYTF. CDR3 coding DNA: TGTGCCTGGAGTCCACCGGGACAGGGCTATGGCTACACCTTC.